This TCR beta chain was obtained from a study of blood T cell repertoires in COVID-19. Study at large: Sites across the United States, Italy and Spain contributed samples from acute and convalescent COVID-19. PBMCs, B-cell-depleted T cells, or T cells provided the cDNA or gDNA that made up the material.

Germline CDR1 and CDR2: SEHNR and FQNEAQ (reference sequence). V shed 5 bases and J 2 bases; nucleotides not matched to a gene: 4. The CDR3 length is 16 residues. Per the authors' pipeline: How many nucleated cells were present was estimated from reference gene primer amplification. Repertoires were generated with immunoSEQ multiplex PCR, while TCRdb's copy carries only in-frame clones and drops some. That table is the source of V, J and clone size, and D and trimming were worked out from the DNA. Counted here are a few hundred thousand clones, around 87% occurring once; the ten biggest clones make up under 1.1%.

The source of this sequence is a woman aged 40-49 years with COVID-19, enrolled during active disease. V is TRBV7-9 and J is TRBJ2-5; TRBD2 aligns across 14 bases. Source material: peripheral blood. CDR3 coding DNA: TGTGCCAGCAGCATAGGGACTAGCGGGGGACAAGAGACCCAGTACTTC. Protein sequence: CASSIGTSGGQETQYF.